This entry is about one TCR beta chain. The antigen remains undetermined. This CDR3 has 15 amino acids. V lost 0 bases and J lost 10; bases outside the gene matches: 6. The germline gives CDR1 KGHSH, CDR2 LQKENI. The method was immunoSEQ multiplex PCR; TCRdb's version includes in-frame clones alone and lacks a portion of them. Found here are around 80,000 clones, 80% to 90% of them singletons; the top ten hold roughly a tenth. The sample originates from a study of T cell responses to AZD1222 COVID-19 vaccine. Findings of the study overall: Only a handful of AZD1222 recipients, several in all, had baseline seropositivity. White British people made up most donors, females outnumbered males, and clonal diversity was possibly underestimated. Reports say nearly half of spike-specific TCRs go after unmutated variant regions.

Whether given at about 4 or about 12 weeks, second doses were pooled. V gene TRBV18 combines with J gene TRBJ1-6, with 7 bases that match TRBD1. Sequencing was performed on peripheral blood, taken 28 days after the second AZD1222 dose. This sequence was found in an adult who received the AZD1222 COVID-19 vaccine. In DNA form, the CDR3 reads TGTGCCAGCTCACCACCGAACAGGGGAGACTCACCCCTCCACTTT. Translated: CASSPPNRGDSPLHF. Full variable domain (rest looked up from reference TRBV18 and TRBJ1-6): NAGVMQNPRHLVRRRGQEARLRCSPMKGHSHVYWYRQLPEEGLKFMVYLQKENIIDESGMPKERFSAEFPKEGPSILRIQQVVRGDSAAYFCASSPPNRGDSPLHFGNGTRLTVT.